These 10 T cell receptor beta chains were sequenced from one sample in a study of shared clonotypes between healthy human individuals. TCRdb's table, derived via immunoSEQ multiplex PCR, lists solely in-frame clones and lacks some. Of 2.3 million or so clones listed, 80% to 95% are singletons. Sample: naive CD4+ T cells from PBMCs. Subset in this sample: CD45RA+ positively selected. The receptors come from a man aged 18 to 30 in good health. Some clones in this sample may be carry-over from other donors' samples.

This chain links TRBV5-4 with TRBJ1-1; D might be TRBD1 (5 bases). This CDR3 region has 14 residues. Germline loops: CDR1 SGHNT, CDR2 YYREEE (reference sequence). V lost 3 bases to trimming and J lost 8 bases, with 17 bases between them. The DNA for the CDR3 is TGTGCCAGCAGCTGGGGCGGGGTAACTCAGGAAGCTTTCTTT. It is translated as CASSWGGVTQEAFF.

The chain carries TRBV10-1 and TRBJ2-3, with 11 bases identical to TRBD1. CDR3 size: 16 residues. V was clipped by 6 bases and J by 3 bases; unmatched bases: 8. Germline loops: CDR1 WNHNN, CDR2 SYGVQD (reference sequence). In nucleotides, the CDR3 is TGCGCCAGCAGCGACCCCGGACAGGGGGCAACAGATACGCAGTATTTT. It is translated as CASSDPGQGATDTQYF.

This clone has a single count. The chain carries TRBV28 and TRBJ1-1; D gene ambiguous. The germline gives CDR1 MDHEN, CDR2 SYDVKM. This CDR3 is 13 amino acids long. Trimming removed 7 bases at V and 3 bases at J, with 12 bases between. This CDR3 reads CASKVPWDTEAFF. The CDR3 DNA is TGTGCCAGCAAGGTGCCCTGGGACACTGAAGCTTTCTTT.

The rearrangement joins TRBV4-3 to TRBJ2-3; D not resolved. The CDR3 has 17 amino acids. Per germline, CDR1 LGHNA and CDR2 YSLEER. Trimming left V 1 base short and J 2 bases short, with 16 bases between. The CDR3 sequence is CASSQALRNTHTDTQYF. CDR3 coding DNA: TGCGCCAGCAGCCAAGCTCTGAGGAATACCCACACAGATACGCAGTATTTT.

The chain joins TRBV7-8 to TRBJ2-3; a possible D gene is TRBD2 (5 bases). Trimming shortened V by 9 bases and J by 4 bases, and 26 bases separated the two germline ends. The CDR3 sequence is 17 residues long. Germline V gives CDR1 SGHVS, CDR2 FQNEAQ. Here the CDR3 DNA reads TGTGCCAGTCCGAACCCACCCGAGCGGCAAGGTCCAGATACGCAGTATTTT. It codes for CASPNPPERQGPDTQYF.

V usage is TRBV6-1 and J usage is TRBJ1-4, with 7 bases that match TRBD1. The CDR3 runs 15 residues. The V gene's germline CDR1 is MNHNS and CDR2 SASEGT. V dropped 4 bases and J dropped 8; count of bases not matched to a gene: 10. The CDR3 loop is CASSASTGLGEKLFF. CDR3 bases: TGTGCCAGCAGTGCCTCGACAGGGTTGGGAGAAAAACTGTTTTTT.

V usage is TRBV5-1 and J usage is TRBJ2-1, with 8 positions matching TRBD2. Germline values: CDR1 SGHRS, CDR2 YFSETQ. This CDR3 is 16 amino acids long. V dropped 0 bases and J dropped 1; count of bases not matched to a gene: 3. CDR3 in DNA: TGCGCCAGCAGCTTGGAGGGACTAGTATCCTACAATGAGCAGTTCTTC. Translating it yields CASSLEGLVSYNEQFF.

The CDR3 here is CASSRGGAGELFF. Written as DNA, the CDR3 is TGTGCCAGCAGCCGCGGTGGGGCCGGGGAGCTGTTTTTT. J is TRBJ2-2 and V is TRBV11-3; the D is unclear. This CDR3 comprises 13 residues. The V end lost 5 bases, the J end lost 6 bases, and 10 bases lay between the germline ends. Per germline, CDR1 SGHNT and CDR2 YENEEA.

The V and J genes are TRBV28 and TRBJ2-6; 9 positions match TRBD1. The CDR3 sequence is 16 residues long. CDR1 is MDHEN and CDR2 is SYDVKM in the germline V gene. Trimming at V came to 8 bases and at J to 3 bases, leaving 8 bases not matched to a gene. CDR3 in amino acids: CASRQGGDGGANVLTF. In DNA, the CDR3 is TGTGCCAGCCGACAGGGGGGCGATGGTGGGGCCAACGTCCTGACTTTC.

This clone was recorded once. The genes are TRBV5-1 and TRBJ1-3; the D is unclear. Germline lookup yields CDR1 SGHRS and CDR2 YFSETQ. This CDR3 has 13 residues. Trimming removed 3 bases at V and 4 bases at J, with 8 bases between. CDR3 sequence: CASSSQQGNTIYF. The CDR3 DNA reads as TGCGCCAGCAGCTCCCAACAAGGAAACACCATATATTTT.